This entry describes one T cell receptor (beta chain). This sample stems from a study of blood T cell repertoires in COVID-19. Some clones are missing from TCRdb's copy, which holds only in-frame ones; the method was immunoSEQ multiplex PCR. The sample holds hundreds of thousands of clones, about 85% seen once. The germline V gene has CDR1 SGHTA and CDR2 FQGNSA. This CDR3 has 15 amino acids. The junction had 8 bases not matched to a gene; V was cut back by 2 bases and J by 7 bases. This sequence originates from a middle-aged man with acute or convalescent COVID-19. Sample: peripheral blood. The chain couples TRBV7-2 to TRBJ2-1, with 7 bases lining up with TRBD1. CDR3 bases: TGTGCCAGCAGCTTATATACAGGGGCGAATAATGAGCAGTTCTTC. It yields the protein CASSLYTGANNEQFF.